This T cell receptor beta chain comes out of a study of blood T cell repertoires in COVID-19. On the study more broadly: Acute and convalescent COVID-19 samples came from the United States, Italy and Spain. Sources were T cells, B-cell-depleted T cells, or PBMCs; the material itself was cDNA or gDNA.

Original data processing: Reference gene primer amplification yielded estimated nucleated cell counts. The data were produced by immunoSEQ multiplex PCR, yet TCRdb's version contains in-frame clones alone and is incomplete. From that table come the V and J calls and clone size; the DNA was used to work out D and trimming. This sample has about 190,000 clones, with almost 80% found just once. CDR3 length: 15 residues. V dropped 2 bases and J dropped 3 bases, with 8 bases sitting between them. CDR1 and CDR2 (germline): MNHEY, SVGAGI. The rearrangement links TRBV6-5 to TRBJ2-6; D gene unclear. The sequenced sample consisted of PBMCs or T cells enriched from blood (not recorded which). The TCR originated in a woman aged 45-60 years who had recovered from COVID-19. The CDR3 nucleotides are TGTGCCAGCAGTTACCAACGGAGTGGGGCCAACGTCCTGACTTTC. Translation gives CASSYQRSGANVLTF.